These T cell receptor beta chains were read from a single sample in a study of shared clonotypes between healthy human individuals. Clones were sequenced by immunoSEQ multiplex PCR, and TCRdb holds only the in-frame ones, with some missing. The profile shows about 1 million clones, 70% to 80% of them singletons. The sample consisted of memory CD4+ T cells sorted from blood. These receptors all come from a man aged 18 to 29 in good health. The CDR3 runs from the conserved cysteine through the conserved F or W.

j_gene | v_gene | CDR3aa
TRBJ1-2 | TRBV5-8 | CASSLVTSRWGFYYGYTF
TRBJ2-7 | TRBV5-4 | CASSRPGTGGGSYEQYF
TRBJ2-5 | TRBV4-1 | CASSQDSGQGGETQYF
TRBJ1-2 | TRBV6-5 | CASSRDGSYTF
TRBJ2-7 | TRBV14 | CASSQASDEQYF
TRBJ2-7 | TRBV11-2 | CASSLDLNRGLPYEQYF
TRBJ2-7 | TRBV28 | CASSLYPPRGRNEQYF
TRBJ1-1 | TRBV9 | CASSVGGQAGTEAFF
TRBJ2-7 | TRBV7-2 | CASSFPPYHPSREQYF
TRBJ2-2 | TRBV18 | CASSPPDPGELFF
TRBJ1-5 | TRBV14 | CASSRALGQPQHF
TRBJ1-1 | TRBV6-5 | CASSKRQGGREAFF
TRBJ2-1 | TRBV18 | CASSAPGTSARNEQFF
TRBJ2-5 | TRBV18 | CASSTQGYQETQYF
TRBJ2-1 | TRBV2 | CASSEDRTPRSSYNEQFF
TRBJ1-2 | TRBV18 | CASSRDGPNYGYTF
TRBJ1-1 | TRBV2 | CASSESGGGLGEAFF
TRBJ2-1 | TRBV19 | CASSIGGTPNYNEQFF
TRBJ1-4 | TRBV2 | CASRRLRGTNEKLFF
TRBJ1-6 | TRBV18 | CASSQGVSSPLHF
TRBJ2-7 | TRBV10-3 | CAIREAGTGGHEQYF
TRBJ1-2 | TRBV6-1 | CASSEGGRNYGYTF
TRBJ2-5 | TRBV30 | CASGAQETQYF
TRBJ2-5 | TRBV5-4 | CASSLGIGRETQYF
TRBJ2-7 | TRBV4-3 | CASSHSTGGPYEQYF
TRBJ1-2 | TRBV13 | CASSHPDGGAGGYTF
TRBJ2-7 | TRBV6-5 | CATATGMVYEQYF
TRBJ1-1 | TRBV5-5 | CASSLITGGISEAFF
TRBJ2-1 | TRBV7-9 | CASSDDVRWQFF
TRBJ2-7 | TRBV5-1 | CASSLGAARRSYEQYF
TRBJ1-3 | TRBV2 | CAGRGTDNSGNTIYF
TRBJ2-2 | TRBV11-1 | CASSFRGGLKLFF
TRBJ1-1 | TRBV9 | CASSSQKNTEAFF
TRBJ1-2 | TRBV29-1 | CSGSTDYGYTF
TRBJ1-3 | TRBV5-1 | CASSLAALGQGGNTIYF
TRBJ1-6 | TRBV19 | CASSIGAGNLYSPLHF
TRBJ2-2 | TRBV5-1 | CASTVNTGELFF
TRBJ1-1 | TRBV7-9 | CASSLVTGGPTEAFF
TRBJ1-1 | TRBV4-1 | CASSQVGQTATEAFF
TRBJ2-3 | TRBV6-6 | CASRRDSTDTQYF